The 12 T cell receptor beta chains below come from one sample, sequenced in a study of cytomegalovirus exposure and HLA in healthy donors. PCR amplification relied on 60 Vbeta primers (plus 13 Jbeta primers). Data came from immunoSEQ multiplex PCR; TCRdb stores just in-frame clones and leaves some out. Among under 90,000 clones listed, approximately 82% were seen once. What was sequenced was PBMCs. The receptors shown here come from a man aged 35-49 years in good health and CMV-seronegative.

The gene calls are TRBV27 and TRBJ1-1; 7 bases map to TRBD1. Losses at the gene ends were 8 bases for V and 3 bases for J; bases not matched to a gene: 3. In germline, CDR1 is MNHEY, CDR2 SMNVEV (reference sequence). This CDR3 spans 12 amino acids. The CDR3 sequence is CASGDRHTEAFF. CDR3 sequence (DNA): TGTGCCAGCGGGGACAGACACACTGAAGCTTTCTTT.

In its sample, this clone was seen once. The gene calls are TRBV9 and TRBJ2-7, with 11 bases fitting TRBD1. Trimming at V came to 3 bases and at J to 6 bases, leaving 5 bases not matched to a gene. This CDR3 region has 14 residues. Germline CDR1 reads SGDLS; CDR2 reads YYNGEE. The CDR3 DNA sequence: TGTGCCAGCAGCGGATCCGGGACAGGGGGCGAGCAGTACTTC. Encoded protein: CASSGSGTGGEQYF.

This chain joins TRBV29-1 and TRBJ2-3; D gene unclear. V shed 5 bases and J shed 0 bases, with 3 bases lying between them. Germline V lookup: CDR1 SQVTM, CDR2 ANQGSEA. The CDR3 consists of 11 residues. CDR3 bases: TGCAGCGTTTCTAGCACAGATACGCAGTATTTT. Translation gives CSVSSTDTQYF.

The chain joins TRBV27 to TRBJ2-7; TRBD1 matches 7 bases. The CDR3 is 12 residues long. Germline V lookup: CDR1 MNHEY, CDR2 SMNVEV (reference sequence). V shed 5 bases, J shed 3 bases, and the junction held 1 base outside the gene matches. CDR3 sequence (DNA): TGTGCCAGCAGTGCAGGGGGCTACGAGCAGTACTTC. As protein: CASSAGGYEQYF.

This rearrangement joins TRBV28 to TRBJ1-2, with a weak D call TRBD1 (5 bases). V lost 6 bases to trimming and J lost 8 bases, with 19 bases between them. This CDR3 has 14 residues. The germline CDR1 and CDR2 sequences are MDHEN and SYDVKM. The CDR3 spells CASRRLTGVQGYTF. The CDR3 region has the DNA TGTGCCAGCAGGAGACTCACAGGAGTCCAAGGCTACACCTTC.

This clone was seen a single time. V usage is TRBV11-2 and J usage is TRBJ1-1; no clear D gene. This CDR3 is built from 14 residues. Trimming removed 0 bases from V and 7 bases from J, with 12 bases in between. Germline CDR1 SGHAT, CDR2 FQNNGV. In DNA form, the CDR3 reads TGTGCCAGCAGCTTAGAACCCACAGCGGGTGAAGCTTTCTTT. The encoded protein is CASSLEPTAGEAFF.

The chain couples TRBV6-1 to TRBJ1-6; D may be TRBD1 (6 bases). Germline V lookup: CDR1 MNHNS, CDR2 SASEGT. Trimming took off 2 bases at V and 10 bases at J, with 15 bases between the two ends. This CDR3 comprises 15 residues. The DNA of the CDR3 is TGTGCCAGCAGTGAATACGGGGGGCGCAGGTCACCCCTCCACTTT. As protein: CASSEYGGRRSPLHF.

The V call is TRBV2, the J call TRBJ2-3; no clear D. V was cut by 4 bases and J by 3 bases, with 11 bases left in between. This CDR3 region has 14 residues. Germline CDR1 SNHLY, CDR2 FYNNEI. CDR3 sequence: CASSGSPLTDTQYF. The CDR3 region has the DNA TGTGCCAGCAGTGGAAGCCCCTTGACAGATACGCAGTATTTT.

This clone was picked up a small number of times. The chain recombines TRBV7-9 with TRBJ2-7; D is unclear. Trimming stripped 1 base from V and 0 bases from J, with 16 bases between. CDR1 and CDR2 (germline): SEHNR, FQNEAQ (reference sequence). The CDR3 covers 17 residues. The CDR3 here is CASSLVDSSPSSYEQYF. As DNA, the CDR3 is TGTGCCAGCAGCTTAGTAGATAGCTCCCCGAGCTCCTACGAGCAGTACTTC. The full variable domain, completed using reference TRBV7-9 and TRBJ2-7, is DTGVSQNPRHKITKRGQNVTFRCDPISEHNRLYWYRQTLGQGPEFLTYFQNEAQLEKSRLLSDRFSAERPKGSFSTLEIQRTEQGDSAMYLCASSLVDSSPSSYEQYFGPGTRLTVT.

The chain joins TRBV18 to TRBJ2-2; 7 bases align to TRBD2. Germline-derived CDR1 and CDR2 are KGHSH and LQKENI. With 1 base clipped from V and 3 bases from J, the junction kept 8 bases outside the gene matches. The CDR3 sequence is 17 residues long. The CDR3 bases are TGTGCCAGCTCACCACTTGCGGGGGTGCGAGACACCGGGGAGCTGTTTTTT. This gives the protein CASSPLAGVRDTGELFF.

The chain recombines TRBV15 with TRBJ1-2; 10 bases match TRBD1. The length of the CDR3 is 16 residues. The V gene end was trimmed by 1 base and the J gene end by 5 bases; junction bases not matched to a gene: 7. CDR1 is LNHNV and CDR2 is YYDKDF in the germline V gene (reference sequence). The CDR3 reads CATSRGGTGVEYGYTF. The CDR3 nucleotides are TGTGCCACCAGCAGAGGGGGGACAGGGGTGGAGTATGGCTACACCTTC. The complete variable domain, with remaining parts taken from reference TRBV15 and TRBJ1-2, reads DAMVIQNPRYQVTQFGKPVTLSCSQTLNHNVMYWYQQKSSQAPKLLFHYYDKDFNNEADTPDNFQSRRPNTSFCFLDIRSPGLGDTAMYLCATSRGGTGVEYGYTFGSGTRLTVV.

This sequence joins TRBV28 and TRBJ1-4; a possible D gene is TRBD1 (5 bases). V was clipped by 4 bases and J by 7 bases, with 25 bases between them. This CDR3 has 18 amino acids. CDR1 is MDHEN, CDR2 SYDVKM, per germline. The CDR3: CASSSLPGTDLGGEKLFF. The CDR3 region has the DNA TGTGCCAGCAGTTCCCTACCGGGGACTGACCTCGGGGGTGAAAAACTGTTTTTT.